The 20 T cell receptor beta chains reported below all come from one sample, sequenced in a study of T cell repertoires in cytomegalovirus infection. Their target antigens are unknown. TCRdb redid the calling of the reads with MiXCR, one entry per CDR3 protein. This table holds about 47,000 distinct CDR3 sequences, roughly a fifth found once. The material was CD8+ T cells from cultured PBMCs, obtained from culture after CMV antigen stimulation. These receptors came from a human donor in good health (CMV status not recorded). Some clones in this sample may be carry-over from other donors' samples.

This clonotype came up a few times. The chain links TRBV2 to TRBJ2-5; TRBD1 agrees at 11 bases. V shed 5 bases and J 5 bases; nucleotides not matched to a gene: 4. The CDR3 runs to 14 residues. Germline loops: CDR1 SNHLY, CDR2 FYNNEI. CDR3 sequence (DNA): TGTGCCAGCAGTACGGACAGGGGGCTGGAGACCCAGTACTTC. Its translation: CASSTDRGLETQYF. The variable domain in full, with the rest retrieved from reference TRBV2 and TRBJ2-5, is EPEVTQTPSHQVTQMGQEVILRCVPISNHLYFYWYRQILGQKVEFLVSFYNNEISEKSEIFDDQFSVERPDGSNFTLKIRSTKLEDSAMYFCASSTDRGLETQYFGPGTRLLVL.

This clonotype was counted many times. This chain connects TRBV7-2 to TRBJ1-5; perhaps TRBD1 as D (5 bases). The CDR3 length is 15 residues. V was trimmed by 0 bases and J by 3 bases, leaving 9 bases between them. Germline-derived CDR1 and CDR2 are SGHTA and FQGNSA. CDR3 nucleotide sequence: TGTGCCAGCAGCTTAGCAGGGGTGGCCAATCAGCCCCAGCATTTT. It translates to CASSLAGVANQPQHF.

This clonotype was seen a handful of times. The chain couples TRBV6-2 or TRBV6-3 to TRBJ1-1; D is unresolved. Germline V gene sequence: CDR1 MNHEY, CDR2 SVGEGT. The CDR3 has 12 residues. The ends were cut back, 0 bases at V and 10 bases at J, with 9 bases in the middle. This chain's CDR3 is CASSYSGLGAFF. CDR3 DNA sequence: TGTGCCAGCAGTTACTCAGGCCTCGGAGCTTTCTTT.

In this sample, this clonotype turned up a few times. The V and J genes are TRBV7-9 and TRBJ1-2; D remains ambiguous. CDR3 length equals 11 residues. Trimming shortened V by 1 base and J by 6 bases, and 3 bases separated the two germline ends. The V gene's germline CDR1 is SEHNR and CDR2 FQNEAQ (reference sequence). CDR3: CASSLDDGYTF. The CDR3, as DNA: TGTGCCAGCAGCTTAGACGATGGCTACACCTTC.

This clonotype came up many times. The CDR3 sequence: CASSEFMGGDTGELFF. As DNA, the CDR3 is TGTGCCAGCAGTGAATTCATGGGGGGCGACACCGGGGAGCTGTTTTTT. The chain carries TRBV6-1 and TRBJ2-2; TRBD1 or TRBD2 may be the D gene (6 bases each). The CDR3 loop spans 16 amino acids. The V and J ends lost 2 bases and 3 bases respectively, with 13 bases between them. CDR1 and CDR2 (germline): MNHNS, SASEGT.

The V gene is TRBV6-6, the J gene TRBJ2-3; the D call may be TRBD1 or TRBD2 (5 bases each). V dropped 5 bases and J dropped 1 base, with 16 bases sitting between them. The length of the CDR3 is 16 residues. CDR1 and CDR2 from the germline V gene are MNHNY and SVGAGI (reference sequence). CDR3 sequence: CASSADNLGGTDTQYF. The DNA of the CDR3 is TGTGCCAGCAGTGCGGACAATTTGGGAGGCACAGATACGCAGTATTTT.

This clonotype was counted once. The V and J genes are TRBV27 and TRBJ2-3, with 7 bases aligning to TRBD2. CDR3 length: 15 amino acids. V lost 5 bases and J lost 1; bases outside the gene matches: 6. CDR1 and CDR2 (germline): MNHEY, SMNVEV (reference sequence). CDR3: CASSVASGGTDTQYF. The CDR3 DNA is TGTGCCAGCAGTGTAGCTAGCGGTGGCACAGATACGCAGTATTTT.

This clonotype was counted a few times. This chain connects TRBV5-6 to TRBJ2-7; 7 positions match TRBD1. Trimming removed 0 bases from V and 6 bases from J; junction bases left unmatched: 3. The germline CDR1 and CDR2 sequences are SGHDT and YYEEEE. The CDR3 consists of 13 residues. As DNA, the CDR3 is TGTGCCAGCAGCTTGGAAGGGGGCCGCGAGCAGTACTTC. Amino acid sequence: CASSLEGGREQYF.

This clonotype appeared a few times. The V gene is TRBV28, the J gene TRBJ2-3, with D tentatively TRBD2 (5 bases). Germline CDR1 is MDHEN and CDR2 is SYDVKM. The CDR3 is made up of 14 amino acids. V was cut by 1 base and J by 2 bases, with 7 bases left in between. The chain's CDR3 is CASSLSGITDTQYF. As DNA, the CDR3 is TGTGCCAGCAGTTTATCCGGGATCACAGATACGCAGTATTTT.

The chain has TRBV20-1 and TRBJ1-2; D is ambiguous. Germline CDR1 DFQATT, CDR2 SNEGSKA (reference sequence). The germline V and J ends were trimmed by 7 bases and 4 bases, with 13 bases remaining between them. The CDR3 sequence is 12 residues long. The DNA of the CDR3 is TGCAGTGTTCCGGGTCCCAGCTATGGCTACACCTTC. Its translation: CSVPGPSYGYTF.

The chain employs TRBV27 and TRBJ2-3, with TRBD2 identical over 8 bases. The CDR3 consists of 16 residues. Unmatched junction bases numbered 6, after V lost 2 bases and J lost 2 bases. Per the germline V gene, CDR1 is MNHEY and CDR2 is SMNVEV (reference sequence). Here the CDR3 reads CASSLMGRGVTDTQYF. CDR3 nucleotide sequence: TGTGCCAGCAGTTTAATGGGGCGGGGGGTCACAGATACGCAGTATTTT.

The J gene is TRBJ2-1, the V gene TRBV19; tentative D call: TRBD2 (7 bases). Trimming stripped 5 bases from V and 9 bases from J, with 23 bases between. The CDR3 runs 16 residues. Germline-derived CDR1 and CDR2 are LNHDA and SQIVND (reference sequence). The CDR3 reads CASSSRGGGGFLEQFF. In DNA form, the CDR3 reads TGTGCCAGTAGTTCCAGGGGAGGGGGGGGCTTCCTTGAGCAGTTCTTC.

This clonotype was detected only a few times. V usage is TRBV7-2 and J usage is TRBJ2-7; 15 bases fit TRBD2. Germline assignment: CDR1 SGHTA and CDR2 FQGNSA. The CDR3 covers 14 residues. With 4 bases clipped from V and 9 bases from J, the junction kept 4 bases outside the gene matches. DNA of the CDR3: TGTGCCAGCAGCTCGGGACTAGCGGGGGGTTCGCAGTACTTC. As protein: CASSSGLAGGSQYF.

The sample holds a few counts of this clonotype. The V gene is TRBV7-8, the J gene TRBJ1-1, with TRBD1 matching over 9 bases. Trimming removed 3 bases from V and 0 bases from J; junction bases left unmatched: 5. CDR1 and CDR2 (germline): SGHVS, FQNEAQ. The CDR3 sequence is 16 residues long. CDR3 sequence: CASSFNRGRMNTEAFF. CDR3 bases: TGTGCCAGCAGCTTTAACAGGGGGCGAATGAACACTGAAGCTTTCTTT. The full variable domain, completed using reference TRBV7-8 and TRBJ1-1, is GAGVSQSPRYKVAKRGQDVALRCDPISGHVSLFWYQQALGQGPEFLTYFQNEAQLDKSGLPSDRFFAERPEGSVSTLKIQRTQQEDSAVYLCASSFNRGRMNTEAFFGQGTRLTVV.

This clonotype was seen more than once but under ten times. The V gene is TRBV27, the J gene TRBJ2-5; 8 nucleotides match TRBD2. Trimming took 2 bases from V and 1 from J; bases not matched to a gene: 3. The CDR3 totals 15 residues. Germline CDR1 reads MNHEY; CDR2 reads SMNVEV (reference sequence). The CDR3 loop is CASSLAGGSQETQYF. The DNA for the CDR3 is TGTGCCAGCAGTTTAGCGGGGGGCTCCCAAGAGACCCAGTACTTC.

The chain uses TRBV5-6 and TRBJ1-6, with 9 bases identical to TRBD1. Looked up from germline, CDR1 is SGHDT and CDR2 is YYEEEE. The V segment lost 4 bases and the J segment 7 bases; nucleotides outside the gene matches: 9. CDR3 length: 16 residues. CDR3: CASSGSPGTGNSPLHF. For the CDR3, the DNA is TGTGCCAGCAGCGGCAGTCCCGGGACAGGGAATTCACCCCTCCACTTT.

This clonotype was counted only a few times. The chain recombines TRBV4-1 with TRBJ2-3; D may be TRBD1 or TRBD2 (5 bases each). In germline, CDR1 is MGHRA, CDR2 YSYEKL. The CDR3 runs to 19 residues. V lost 0 bases and J 0 bases, leaving 19 bases between the germline ends. The CDR3 loop reads CASSQDGGSLYTSTDTQYF. The CDR3 DNA sequence: TGCGCCAGCAGCCAAGATGGGGGATCCTTATATACTAGCACAGATACGCAGTATTTT.

In this sample, this clonotype turned up many times. The CDR3 loop reads CASSSLSYEQYF. CDR3 nucleotide sequence: TGTGCCAGCAGTTCTCTTAGCTACGAGCAGTACTTC. This chain links TRBV7-2 with TRBJ2-7; the D is unclear. Trimming removed 6 bases at V and 3 bases at J, with 9 bases between. The CDR3 sequence is 12 residues long. Per the germline V gene, CDR1 is SGHTA and CDR2 is FQGNSA.

This rearrangement joins TRBV7-9 to TRBJ1-4; a weak D match, TRBD1 (5 bases). Germline lookup yields CDR1 SEHNR and CDR2 FQNEAQ (reference sequence). Trimming left V 5 bases short and J 4 bases short, with 26 bases between. This CDR3 contains 19 residues. For the CDR3, the DNA is TGTGCCAGCAGCCAAGCCGGGACCGGGTCTACCTACTTTAATGAAAAACTGTTTTTT. Residues: CASSQAGTGSTYFNEKLFF.

The chain employs TRBV29-1 and TRBJ2-3; TRBD2 matches 8 bases. Germline V gene lookup returns CDR1 SQVTM and CDR2 ANQGSEA. This CDR3 spans 14 amino acids. Germline trimming cut 4 bases from V and 5 bases from J; bases unmatched to any gene: 8. CDR3 bases: TGCAGCGTTGGACCCTCGCGGGGGGAAGATACGCAGTATTTT. Its translation is CSVGPSRGEDTQYF.